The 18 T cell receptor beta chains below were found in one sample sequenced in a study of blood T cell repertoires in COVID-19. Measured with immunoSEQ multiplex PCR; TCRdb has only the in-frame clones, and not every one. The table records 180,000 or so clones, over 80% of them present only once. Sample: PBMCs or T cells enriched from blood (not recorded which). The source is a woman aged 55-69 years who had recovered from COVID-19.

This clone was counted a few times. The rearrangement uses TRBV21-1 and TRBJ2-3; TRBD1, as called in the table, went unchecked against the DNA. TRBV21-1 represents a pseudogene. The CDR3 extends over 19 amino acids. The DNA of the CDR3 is TGTGCCAGCAGCAAAATGTCCCACTCACAGGGGGGAAATCCAGATACGCAGTATTTT. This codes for CASSKMSHSQGGNPDTQYF.

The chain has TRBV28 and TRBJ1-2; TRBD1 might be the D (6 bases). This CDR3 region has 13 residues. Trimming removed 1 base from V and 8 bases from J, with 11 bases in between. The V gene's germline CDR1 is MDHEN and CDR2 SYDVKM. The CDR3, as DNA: TGTGCCAGCAGTTTATTGGCAGGGGAAGGCTACACCTTC. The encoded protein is CASSLLAGEGYTF.

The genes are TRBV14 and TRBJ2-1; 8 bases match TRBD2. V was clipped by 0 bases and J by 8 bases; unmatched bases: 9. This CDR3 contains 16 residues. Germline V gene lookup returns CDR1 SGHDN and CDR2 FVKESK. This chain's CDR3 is CASSQDLQREIHEQFF. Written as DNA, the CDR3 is TGTGCCAGCAGCCAAGATTTGCAGCGGGAGATCCATGAGCAGTTCTTC.

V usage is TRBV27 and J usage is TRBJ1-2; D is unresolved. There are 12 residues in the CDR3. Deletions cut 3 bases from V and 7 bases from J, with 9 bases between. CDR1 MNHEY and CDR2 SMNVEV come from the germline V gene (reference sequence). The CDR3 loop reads CASSFPGGGYTF. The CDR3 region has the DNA TGTGCCAGCAGTTTCCCAGGAGGTGGCTACACCTTC.

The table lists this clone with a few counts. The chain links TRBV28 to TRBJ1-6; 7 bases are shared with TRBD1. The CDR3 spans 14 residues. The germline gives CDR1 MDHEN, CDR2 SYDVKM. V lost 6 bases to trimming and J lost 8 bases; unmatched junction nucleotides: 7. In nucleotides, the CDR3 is TGTGCCAGCAGCTTGACAGGGTGGGATTCACCCCTCCACTTT. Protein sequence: CASSLTGWDSPLHF.

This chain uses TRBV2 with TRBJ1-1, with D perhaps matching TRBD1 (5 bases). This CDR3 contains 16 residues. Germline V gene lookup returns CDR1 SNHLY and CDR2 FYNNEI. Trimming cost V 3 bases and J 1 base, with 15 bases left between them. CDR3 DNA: TGTGCCAGCAGTGATTTGTATCGCCAGGGGAACACTGAAGCTTTCTTT. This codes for CASSDLYRQGNTEAFF.

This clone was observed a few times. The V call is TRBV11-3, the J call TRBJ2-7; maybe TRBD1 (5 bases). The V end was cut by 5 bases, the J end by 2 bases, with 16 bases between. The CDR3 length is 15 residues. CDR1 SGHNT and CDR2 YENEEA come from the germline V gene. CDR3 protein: CASSPALGPAYEQYF. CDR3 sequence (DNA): TGTGCCAGCAGCCCCGCTCTGGGGCCCGCCTACGAGCAGTACTTC.

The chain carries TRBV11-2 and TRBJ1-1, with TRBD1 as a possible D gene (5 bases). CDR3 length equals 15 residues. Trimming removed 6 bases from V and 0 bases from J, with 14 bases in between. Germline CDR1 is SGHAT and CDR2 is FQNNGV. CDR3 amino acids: CASRSWGVMNTEAFF. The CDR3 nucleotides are TGTGCCAGCAGATCCTGGGGGGTTATGAACACTGAAGCTTTCTTT.

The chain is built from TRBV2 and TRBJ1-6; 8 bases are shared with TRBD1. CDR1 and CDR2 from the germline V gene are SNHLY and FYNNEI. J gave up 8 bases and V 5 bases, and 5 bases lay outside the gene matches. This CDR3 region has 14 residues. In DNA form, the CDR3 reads TGTGCCAGCAGTTCCCGGACAGGGTATTCACCCCTCCACTTT. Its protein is CASSSRTGYSPLHF. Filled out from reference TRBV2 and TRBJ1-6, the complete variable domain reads EPEVTQTPSHQVTQMGQEVILRCVPISNHLYFYWYRQILGQKVEFLVSFYNNEISEKSEIFDDQFSVERPDGSNFTLKIRSTKLEDSAMYFCASSSRTGYSPLHFGNGTRLTVT.

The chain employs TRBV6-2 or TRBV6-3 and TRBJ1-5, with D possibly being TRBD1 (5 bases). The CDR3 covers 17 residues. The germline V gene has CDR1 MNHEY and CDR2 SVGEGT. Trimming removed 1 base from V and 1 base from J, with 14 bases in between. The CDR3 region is CASSYFQGAVSNQPQHF. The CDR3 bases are TGTGCCAGCAGTTACTTCCAAGGGGCCGTAAGCAATCAGCCCCAGCATTTT.

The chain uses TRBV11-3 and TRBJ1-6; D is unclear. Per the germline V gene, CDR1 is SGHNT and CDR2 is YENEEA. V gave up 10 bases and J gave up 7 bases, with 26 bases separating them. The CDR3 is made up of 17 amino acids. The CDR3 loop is CATPAVWKRERNSPLHF. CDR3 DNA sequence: TGTGCCACCCCAGCAGTCTGGAAGAGGGAAAGGAATTCACCCCTCCACTTT.

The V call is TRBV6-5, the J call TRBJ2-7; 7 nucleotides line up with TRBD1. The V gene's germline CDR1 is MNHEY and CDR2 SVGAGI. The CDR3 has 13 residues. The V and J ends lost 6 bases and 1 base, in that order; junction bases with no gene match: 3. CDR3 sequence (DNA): TGTGCCAGCAGAGGGGGCGGGTCCTACGAGCAGTACTTC. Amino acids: CASRGGGSYEQYF.

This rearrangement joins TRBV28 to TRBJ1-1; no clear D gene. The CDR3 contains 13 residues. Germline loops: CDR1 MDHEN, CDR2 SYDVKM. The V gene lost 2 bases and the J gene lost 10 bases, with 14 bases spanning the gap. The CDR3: CASSLGSFGGAFF. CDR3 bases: TGTGCCAGCAGTTTAGGTTCGTTCGGTGGAGCTTTCTTT.

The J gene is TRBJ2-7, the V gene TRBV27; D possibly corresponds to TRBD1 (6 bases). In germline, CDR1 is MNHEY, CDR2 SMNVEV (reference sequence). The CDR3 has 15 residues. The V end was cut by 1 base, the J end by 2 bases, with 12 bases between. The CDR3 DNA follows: TGTGCCAGCAGTTTATTAGGGACACAAACCTACGAGCAGTACTTC. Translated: CASSLLGTQTYEQYF.

The DNA of the CDR3 is TGTGCCAGCAGCGTGACAGGGGGCGCTGAGCAGTTCTTC. Its protein is CASSVTGGAEQFF. V and J are TRBV9 and TRBJ2-1; 10 positions agree with TRBD1. Germline CDR1 and CDR2: SGDLS and YYNGEE. J gave up 9 bases and V 2 bases, and 2 bases lay outside the gene matches. This CDR3 has 13 amino acids.

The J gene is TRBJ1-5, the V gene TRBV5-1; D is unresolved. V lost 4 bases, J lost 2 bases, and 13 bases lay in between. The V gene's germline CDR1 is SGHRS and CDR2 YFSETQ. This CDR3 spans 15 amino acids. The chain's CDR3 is CASSRDSGGNQPQHF. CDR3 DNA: TGCGCCAGCAGCCGCGATTCAGGTGGCAATCAGCCCCAGCATTTT.

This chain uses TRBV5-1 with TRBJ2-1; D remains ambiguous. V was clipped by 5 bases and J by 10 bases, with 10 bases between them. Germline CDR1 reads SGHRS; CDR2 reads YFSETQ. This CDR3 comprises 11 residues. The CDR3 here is CASRTEDEQFF. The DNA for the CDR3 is TGCGCCAGCAGAACAGAAGACGAGCAGTTCTTC.

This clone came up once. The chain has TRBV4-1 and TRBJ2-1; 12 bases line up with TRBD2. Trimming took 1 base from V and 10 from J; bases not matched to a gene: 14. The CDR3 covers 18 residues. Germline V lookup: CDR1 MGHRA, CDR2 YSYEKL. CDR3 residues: CASSQGLAGGANGVEQFF. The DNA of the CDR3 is TGCGCCAGCAGCCAAGGCCTAGCGGGAGGGGCAAATGGGGTGGAGCAGTTCTTC.